This T cell receptor (beta chain) was identified in a study of technical replicates of blood from several donors. Method: immunoSEQ multiplex PCR; TCRdb's copy keeps in-frame clones and lacks some. The sample has 80,000 to 95,000 clones, approximately 96% seen once. V shed 8 bases and J shed 5 bases, with 9 bases lying between them. Germline lookup yields CDR1 MNHEY and CDR2 SVGAGI. The CDR3 is 11 residues long. The TCR was taken from a human donor in good health. Sequenced input: T cells isolated from PBMCs. The V gene is TRBV6-5, the J gene TRBJ2-5; D is uncertain. The CDR3, as DNA: TGTGCCAGCTCTTTTTTGGAGACCCAGTACTTC. Its translation is CASSFLETQYF.